The T cell receptor (beta chain) under discussion was sequenced for a study of cytomegalovirus exposure and HLA in healthy donors. Only a few counts were recorded for this clone. Its specificity is unknown. Overall study findings and caveats: Later analysis associated a missense DCLRE1C variant with TCR beta V- and J-gene trimming. Later analysis showed TCR association rates varying by HLA locus, highest for DRB1 and lowest for HLA-C.

The CDR3 runs 21 residues. Trimming took 2 bases from V and 4 from J; bases not matched to a gene: 20. Germline-derived CDR1 and CDR2 are MDHEN and SYDVKM. A multiplex PCR was run with 60 Vbeta primers and 13 Jbeta primers. Method: immunoSEQ multiplex PCR; TCRdb's copy keeps in-frame clones and lacks some. This table has roughly 200,000 clones, roughly an eighth appearing once. The sequence was collected from a man aged 45-65 years in good health and CMV-seropositive. The chain carries TRBV28 and TRBJ2-5, with 12 positions matching TRBD2. The sample was PBMCs. The DNA for the CDR3 is TGTGCCAGCAGTTTACGGACACCTTATCGGGCTAGCGGGGGGGCAAGAGAGACCCAGTACTTC. This gives the protein CASSLRTPYRASGGARETQYF.